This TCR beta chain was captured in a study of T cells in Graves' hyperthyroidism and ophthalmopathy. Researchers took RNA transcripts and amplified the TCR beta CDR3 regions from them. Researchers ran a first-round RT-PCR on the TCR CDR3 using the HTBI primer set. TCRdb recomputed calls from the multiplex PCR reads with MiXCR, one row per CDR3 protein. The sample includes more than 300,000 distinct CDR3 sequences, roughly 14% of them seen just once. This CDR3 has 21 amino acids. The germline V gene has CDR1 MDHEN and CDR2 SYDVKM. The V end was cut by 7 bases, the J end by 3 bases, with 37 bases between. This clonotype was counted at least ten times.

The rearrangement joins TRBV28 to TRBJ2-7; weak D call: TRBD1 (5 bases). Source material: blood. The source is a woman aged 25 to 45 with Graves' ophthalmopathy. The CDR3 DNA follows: TGTGCCAGCACTCACTCTTCCCTTACTTCCCCGATCAGGGTGAATCTCTACGAGCAGTACTTC. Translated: CASTHSSLTSPIRVNLYEQYF.